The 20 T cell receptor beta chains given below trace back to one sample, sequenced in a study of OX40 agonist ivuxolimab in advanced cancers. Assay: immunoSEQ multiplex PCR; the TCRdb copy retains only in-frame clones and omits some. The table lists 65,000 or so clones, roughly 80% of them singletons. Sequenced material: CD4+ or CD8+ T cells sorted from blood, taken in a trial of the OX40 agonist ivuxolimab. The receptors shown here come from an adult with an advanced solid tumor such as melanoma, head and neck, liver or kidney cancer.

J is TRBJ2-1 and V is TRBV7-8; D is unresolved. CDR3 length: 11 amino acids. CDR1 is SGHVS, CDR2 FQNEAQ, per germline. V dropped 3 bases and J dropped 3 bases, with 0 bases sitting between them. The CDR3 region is CASSFYNEQFF. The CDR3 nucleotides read TGTGCCAGCAGCTTCTACAATGAGCAGTTCTTC.

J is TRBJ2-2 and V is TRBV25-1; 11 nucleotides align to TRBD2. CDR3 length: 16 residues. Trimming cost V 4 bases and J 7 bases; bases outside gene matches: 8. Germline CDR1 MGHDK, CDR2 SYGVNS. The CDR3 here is CASSGLAGGRDGELFF. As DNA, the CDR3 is TGTGCCAGCAGTGGCCTAGCGGGAGGCCGGGACGGGGAGCTGTTTTTT.

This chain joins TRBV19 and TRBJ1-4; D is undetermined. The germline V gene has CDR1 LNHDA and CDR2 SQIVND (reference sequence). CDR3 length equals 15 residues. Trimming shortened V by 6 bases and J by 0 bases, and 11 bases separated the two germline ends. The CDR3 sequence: CASRTQEATNEKLFF. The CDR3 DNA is TGTGCCAGTAGGACACAAGAAGCAACTAATGAAAAACTGTTTTTT.

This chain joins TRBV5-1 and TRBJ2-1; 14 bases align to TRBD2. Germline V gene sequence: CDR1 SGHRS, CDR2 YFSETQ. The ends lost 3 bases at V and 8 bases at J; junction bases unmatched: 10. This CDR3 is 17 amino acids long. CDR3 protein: CASSSGLAGLAGDEQFF. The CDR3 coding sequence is TGCGCCAGCAGCTCCGGCCTCGCGGGACTAGCGGGAGATGAGCAGTTCTTC.

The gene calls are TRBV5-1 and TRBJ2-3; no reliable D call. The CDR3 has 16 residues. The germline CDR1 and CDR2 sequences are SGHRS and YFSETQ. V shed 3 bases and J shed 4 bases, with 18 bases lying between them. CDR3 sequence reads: CASSSLPRGVSDTQYF. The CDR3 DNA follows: TGCGCCAGCAGCTCCTTGCCTCGAGGAGTGTCAGATACGCAGTATTTT.

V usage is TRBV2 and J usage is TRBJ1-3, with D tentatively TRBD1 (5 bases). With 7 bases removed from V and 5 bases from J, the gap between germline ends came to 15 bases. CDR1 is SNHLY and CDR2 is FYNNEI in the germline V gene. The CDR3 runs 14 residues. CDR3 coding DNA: TGTGCCAGCACTCCCCGGGACTACAGAAACACCATATATTTT. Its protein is CASTPRDYRNTIYF.

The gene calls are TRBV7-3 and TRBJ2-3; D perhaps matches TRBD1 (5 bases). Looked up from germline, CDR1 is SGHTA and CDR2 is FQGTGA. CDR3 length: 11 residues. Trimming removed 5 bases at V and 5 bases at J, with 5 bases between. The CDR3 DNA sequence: TGTGCCAGCAGCCAGGGAGATACGCAGTATTTT. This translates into CASSQGDTQYF. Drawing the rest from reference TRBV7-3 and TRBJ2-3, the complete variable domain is GAGVSQTPSNKVTEKGKYVELRCDPISGHTALYWYRQSLGQGPEFLIYFQGTGAADDSGLPNDRFFAVRPEGSVSTLKIQRTERGDSAVYLCASSQGDTQYFGPGTRLTVL.

Written as DNA, the CDR3 is TGTGCCAGCAGCCCCCAGGGGCCGTCCTACGAGCAGTACTTC. This encodes CASSPQGPSYEQYF. This rearrangement joins TRBV11-3 to TRBJ2-7; perhaps TRBD1 as D (6 bases). The CDR3 runs 14 residues. Deletions cut 5 bases from V and 1 base from J, with 12 bases between. In germline, CDR1 is SGHNT, CDR2 YENEEA.

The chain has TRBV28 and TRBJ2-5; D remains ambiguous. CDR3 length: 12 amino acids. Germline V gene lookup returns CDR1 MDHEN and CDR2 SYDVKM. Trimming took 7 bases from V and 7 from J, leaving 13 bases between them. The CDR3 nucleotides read TGTGCCAGCAAATCCGAATGGGGGACCCAGTACTTC. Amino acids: CASKSEWGTQYF.

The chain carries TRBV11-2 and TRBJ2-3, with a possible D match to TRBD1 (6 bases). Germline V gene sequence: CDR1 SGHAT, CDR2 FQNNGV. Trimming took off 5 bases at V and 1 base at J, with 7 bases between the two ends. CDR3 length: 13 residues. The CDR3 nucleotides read TGTGCCAGCAGCAAGGGGGGCACAGATACGCAGTATTTT. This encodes CASSKGGTDTQYF.

In nucleotides, the CDR3 is TGTGCCAGCAGAACTCCTAGGTCGACCCTTTGGGAGCAGTACTTC. It is translated as CASRTPRSTLWEQYF. This rearrangement joins TRBV28 to TRBJ2-7; D uncertain. Per germline, CDR1 MDHEN and CDR2 SYDVKM. This CDR3 has 15 amino acids. V lost 6 bases and J 7 bases, leaving 22 bases between the germline ends. Variable domain in full (rest from reference TRBV28 and TRBJ2-7): DVKVTQSSRYLVKRTGEKVFLECVQDMDHENMFWYRQDPGLGLRLIYFSYDVKMKEKGDIPEGYSVSREKKERFSLILESASTNQTSMYLCASRTPRSTLWEQYFGPGTRLTVT.

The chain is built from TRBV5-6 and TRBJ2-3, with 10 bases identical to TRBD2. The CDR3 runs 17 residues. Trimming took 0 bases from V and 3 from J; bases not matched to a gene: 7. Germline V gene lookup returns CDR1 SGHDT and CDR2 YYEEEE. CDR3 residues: CASSLVLSGRKTDTQYF. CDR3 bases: TGTGCCAGCAGCTTGGTCCTTAGCGGGAGGAAAACAGATACGCAGTATTTT.

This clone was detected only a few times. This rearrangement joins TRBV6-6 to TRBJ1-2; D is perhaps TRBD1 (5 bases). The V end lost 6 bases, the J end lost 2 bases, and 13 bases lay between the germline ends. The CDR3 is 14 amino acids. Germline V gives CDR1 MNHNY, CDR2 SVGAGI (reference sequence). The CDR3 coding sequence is TGTGCCAGCAGCACTCGGGACGAGAACTATGGCTACACCTTC. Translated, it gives CASSTRDENYGYTF.

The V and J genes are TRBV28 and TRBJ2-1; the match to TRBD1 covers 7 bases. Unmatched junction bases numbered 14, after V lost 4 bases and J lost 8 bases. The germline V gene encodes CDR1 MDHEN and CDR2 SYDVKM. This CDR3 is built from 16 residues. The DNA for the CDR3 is TGTGCCAGCAGTTCCTTCCCAGGGGGAGTAAGGGATGAGCAGTTCTTC. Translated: CASSSFPGGVRDEQFF.

The CDR3 nucleotides read TGTGCCAGCAGCCCCGGACTAGCGGGAGGGGGGGAGCAGTACTTC. It encodes CASSPGLAGGGEQYF. The genes are TRBV4-2 and TRBJ2-7; 15 positions match TRBD2. The CDR3 totals 15 residues. J lost 7 bases, V lost 4 bases, and 5 bases had no gene match. The V gene's germline CDR1 is LGHNA and CDR2 YNFKEQ.

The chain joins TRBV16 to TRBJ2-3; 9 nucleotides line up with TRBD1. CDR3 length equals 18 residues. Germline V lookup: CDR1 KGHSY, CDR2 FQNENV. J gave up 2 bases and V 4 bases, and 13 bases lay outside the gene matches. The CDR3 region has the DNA TGTGCCAGCAGCCTGAACCGGGACAGGGATGGGGTCACAGATACGCAGTATTTT. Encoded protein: CASSLNRDRDGVTDTQYF.

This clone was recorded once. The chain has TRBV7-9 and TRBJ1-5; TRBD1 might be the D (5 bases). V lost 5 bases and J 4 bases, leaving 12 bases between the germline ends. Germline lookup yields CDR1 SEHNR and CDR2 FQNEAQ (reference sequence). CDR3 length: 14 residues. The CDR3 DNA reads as TGTGCCAGCAGCAGGGACGTCGGGAATCAGCCCCAGCATTTT. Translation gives CASSRDVGNQPQHF.

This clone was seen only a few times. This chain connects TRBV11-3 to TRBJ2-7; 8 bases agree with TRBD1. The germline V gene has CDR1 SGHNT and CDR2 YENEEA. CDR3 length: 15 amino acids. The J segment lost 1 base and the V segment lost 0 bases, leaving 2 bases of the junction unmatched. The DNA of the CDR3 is TGTGCCAGCAGCTTAGACGGGACAGGATCCTACGAGCAGTACTTC. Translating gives CASSLDGTGSYEQYF.

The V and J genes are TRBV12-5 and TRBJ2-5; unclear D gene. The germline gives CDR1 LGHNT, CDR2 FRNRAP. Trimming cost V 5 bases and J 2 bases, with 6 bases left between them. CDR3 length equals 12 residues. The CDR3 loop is CASGPSQETQYF. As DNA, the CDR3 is TGTGCTAGTGGTCCCTCACAAGAGACCCAGTACTTC.

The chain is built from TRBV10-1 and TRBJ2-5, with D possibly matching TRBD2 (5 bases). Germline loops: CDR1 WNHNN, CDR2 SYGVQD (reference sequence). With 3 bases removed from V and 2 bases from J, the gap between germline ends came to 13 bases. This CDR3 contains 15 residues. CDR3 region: CASSDHRGFQETQYF. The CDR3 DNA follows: TGCGCCAGCAGTGACCATCGCGGGTTTCAAGAGACCCAGTACTTC.